The next 20 T cell receptor beta chains were all read from a single sample in a study of cytomegalovirus exposure and HLA in healthy donors. A multiplex PCR was run with 60 Vbeta primers and 13 Jbeta primers. Sequenced by immunoSEQ multiplex PCR; TCRdb stores in-frame clones only, minus some. This sample has about 90,000 clones, with roughly 78% found just once. The sample comprised PBMCs. These TCRs come from a woman aged 40 to 50 in good health and CMV-seropositive.

This clone was seen a handful of times. The chain employs TRBV11-3 and TRBJ2-3; D is possibly TRBD1 (6 bases). V lost 5 bases, J lost 1 base, and 19 bases lay in between. Per germline, CDR1 SGHNT and CDR2 YENEEA. The CDR3 covers 17 residues. CDR3 residues: CASSPAGRGSGTDTQYF. The CDR3, as DNA: TGTGCCAGCAGCCCCGCCGGAAGGGGGTCGGGCACAGATACGCAGTATTTT.

The V gene is TRBV5-1, the J gene TRBJ2-3; 14 bases match TRBD2. The CDR3 consists of 17 residues. In germline, CDR1 is SGHRS, CDR2 YFSETQ. The V gene end was trimmed by 1 base and the J gene end by 4 bases; junction bases not matched to a gene: 5. CDR3 coding DNA: TGCGCCAGCAGCTTGTCGACTAGCGGGAGGGCCCCAGATACGCAGTATTTT. Translated: CASSLSTSGRAPDTQYF.

This clone was detected once. This sequence joins TRBV19 and TRBJ1-2; perhaps TRBD1 as D (5 bases). Between the trimmed V and J ends, which lost 3 bases and 2 bases, there was a span of 10 bases. The germline gives CDR1 LNHDA, CDR2 SQIVND (reference sequence). This CDR3 has 14 amino acids. CDR3 coding DNA: TGTGCCAGTAGTATTTTAGGACAAAACTATGGCTACACCTTC. Encoded protein: CASSILGQNYGYTF.

The chain employs TRBV5-5 and TRBJ2-5, with TRBD2 identical over 8 bases. The trim removed 3 bases at V and 4 bases at J, leaving 8 bases unmatched. The germline CDR1 and CDR2 sequences are SGHKS and YYEKEE (reference sequence). This CDR3 has 15 amino acids. CDR3 sequence reads: CASSSVREGGETQYF. DNA of the CDR3: TGTGCCAGCAGCTCCGTTCGGGAGGGAGGAGAGACCCAGTACTTC.

The chain links TRBV27 to TRBJ2-5; TRBD2 matches at 10 bases. CDR3 length: 22 residues. The germline CDR1 and CDR2 sequences are MNHEY and SMNVEV (reference sequence). The junction had 28 bases not matched to a gene; V was cut back by 7 bases and J by 2 bases. This CDR3 reads CASNPLGKLAGVTPLEQETQYF. The CDR3 DNA sequence: TGTGCCAGCAACCCCCTTGGGAAGCTAGCGGGAGTTACTCCCCTAGAGCAAGAGACCCAGTACTTC.

The chain employs TRBV6-4 and TRBJ1-1; D may be TRBD1 (5 bases). The CDR3 sequence is 13 residues long. Germline lookup yields CDR1 MRHNA and CDR2 SNTAGT. The V gene lost 3 bases and the J gene lost 2 bases, with 7 bases spanning the gap. In nucleotides, the CDR3 is TGTGCCAGCAGTGAGACAGCCAACACTGAAGCTTTCTTT. Translated, it gives CASSETANTEAFF.

A few counts support this clone. This rearrangement joins TRBV27 to TRBJ2-7, with 9 bases identical to TRBD2. The CDR3 is 13 residues long. The V gene's germline CDR1 is MNHEY and CDR2 SMNVEV (reference sequence). The junction had 9 bases not matched to a gene; V was cut back by 8 bases and J by 7 bases. In nucleotides, the CDR3 is TGTGCCAGCCGCGTGGCGGCGGGGGGGGAGCAGTACTTC. Protein sequence: CASRVAAGGEQYF.

The chain carries TRBV5-6 and TRBJ2-6; TRBD1 matches at 9 bases. From germline, CDR1 is SGHDT and CDR2 YYEEEE. J was trimmed by 1 base and V by 0 bases; bases with no gene match: 5. The CDR3 is made up of 18 amino acids. Here the CDR3 reads CASSLAGQGLSGANVLTF. The CDR3 nucleotides are TGTGCCAGCAGCTTGGCTGGACAGGGGCTTTCTGGGGCCAACGTCCTGACTTTC.

This clone was seen once. The V gene is TRBV14, the J gene TRBJ2-1; tentatively, D is TRBD1 (6 bases). The CDR3 spans 15 residues. V dropped 1 base and J dropped 7 bases, with 14 bases sitting between them. Germline CDR1 is SGHDN and CDR2 is FVKESK. CDR3: CASSQGGQRTNEQFF. CDR3 in DNA: TGTGCCAGCAGCCAAGGTGGACAGAGGACGAATGAGCAGTTCTTC.

V usage is TRBV4-3 and J usage is TRBJ2-7, with a possible D match to TRBD1 (5 bases). The CDR3 length is 14 residues. Germline V gene sequence: CDR1 LGHNA, CDR2 YSLEER. The V gene lost 1 base and the J gene lost 5 bases, with 12 bases spanning the gap. The CDR3 nucleotides read TGCGCCAGCAGCCAAGTTTCTGGGGCCCACGAGCAGTACTTC. It translates to CASSQVSGAHEQYF.

V usage is TRBV29-1 and J usage is TRBJ2-7; TRBD1 is a possible D gene (6 bases). This CDR3 comprises 14 residues. Germline V gene sequence: CDR1 SQVTM, CDR2 ANQGSEA. The germline V and J ends were trimmed by 4 bases and 2 bases, with 15 bases remaining between them. DNA of the CDR3: TGCAGCGTTGGGTCAGGGGTATCTGCCTACGAGCAGTACTTC. Translating gives CSVGSGVSAYEQYF.

This chain uses TRBV7-9 with TRBJ2-7, with TRBD1 matching 7 bases. CDR3 size: 14 residues. The germline CDR1 and CDR2 sequences are SEHNR and FQNEAQ (reference sequence). The V and J ends lost 5 bases and 5 bases, in that order; junction bases with no gene match: 9. The CDR3 protein is CASSPPETGHEQYF. DNA for the CDR3: TGTGCCAGCAGCCCGCCGGAGACAGGGCACGAGCAGTACTTC.

This rearrangement joins TRBV28 to TRBJ1-1, with no clear D. The CDR3 has 13 amino acids. Per germline, CDR1 MDHEN and CDR2 SYDVKM. V dropped 3 bases and J dropped 1 base, with 6 bases sitting between them. The CDR3 sequence: CASSFPQNTEAFF. DNA for the CDR3: TGTGCCAGCAGTTTCCCCCAGAACACTGAAGCTTTCTTT.

This clone was seen just once. The chain couples TRBV19 to TRBJ2-1, with 10 bases lining up with TRBD2. Germline lookup yields CDR1 LNHDA and CDR2 SQIVND (reference sequence). This CDR3 has 15 residues. J was trimmed by 9 bases and V by 3 bases; bases with no gene match: 8. In DNA, the CDR3 is TGTGCCAGTAGTATGAGCGGGAGGGTCGGGGGTGAGCAGTTCTTC. Residues: CASSMSGRVGGEQFF.

The rearrangement joins TRBV11-3 to TRBJ2-7, with TRBD2 as a possible D gene (6 bases). Trimming took off 1 base at V and 2 bases at J, with 9 bases between the two ends. Germline V lookup: CDR1 SGHNT, CDR2 YENEEA. The CDR3 runs to 14 residues. Here the CDR3 reads CASSLVAGTYEQYF. The CDR3 coding sequence is TGTGCCAGCAGCTTAGTTGCGGGAACCTACGAGCAGTACTTC.

The chain links TRBV11-3 to TRBJ2-3, with 8 bases fitting TRBD1. The CDR3 contains 17 residues. J was trimmed by 4 bases and V by 5 bases; bases with no gene match: 14. Germline V lookup: CDR1 SGHNT, CDR2 YENEEA. The CDR3 DNA follows: TGTGCCAGCAGCCTCGAACCAACAGGGGGGTGGTCAGATACGCAGTATTTT. It encodes CASSLEPTGGWSDTQYF.

The genes are TRBV10-2 and TRBJ2-1; TRBD2 agrees at 9 bases. The CDR3 sequence is 14 residues long. V shed 10 bases and J 0 bases; nucleotides not matched to a gene: 4. Germline V gene data show CDR1 as WSHSY and CDR2 as SAAADI. The CDR3 sequence is CATISGSSYNEQFF. The CDR3 nucleotides read TGCGCCACCATTAGCGGGAGCTCCTACAATGAGCAGTTCTTC.

V usage is TRBV13 and J usage is TRBJ2-6; 7 bases are shared with TRBD2. The trim removed 10 bases at V and 3 bases at J, leaving 12 bases unmatched. Germline V gene data show CDR1 as PRHDT and CDR2 as FYEKMQ (reference sequence). This CDR3 spans 16 amino acids. DNA of the CDR3: TGTGCCACCGAACTAGCGCCCGAGGATGGGGCCAACGTCCTGACTTTC. Encoded protein: CATELAPEDGANVLTF.

The chain recombines TRBV7-9 with TRBJ2-7; 8 nucleotides agree with TRBD1. V lost 4 bases, J lost 6 bases, and 8 bases stayed unmatched. CDR3 size: 14 residues. CDR1 SEHNR and CDR2 FQNEAQ come from the germline V gene (reference sequence). This chain's CDR3 is CASSSPGQVPEQYF. For the CDR3, the DNA is TGTGCCAGCAGCTCCCCGGGACAGGTTCCCGAGCAGTACTTC.

This clone was recorded a few times. This chain connects TRBV7-9 to TRBJ2-1; 7 bases are a match to TRBD2. J gave up 2 bases and V 3 bases, and 7 bases lay outside the gene matches. This CDR3 is 16 amino acids long. The V gene's germline CDR1 is SEHNR and CDR2 FQNEAQ (reference sequence). For the CDR3, the DNA is TGTGCCAGCAGCTTCGGCGGGAGCGTCCCCTACAATGAGCAGTTCTTC. Translated: CASSFGGSVPYNEQFF.